The 7 T cell receptor beta chains below come from one sample, sequenced in a study of human CD4 T cells and Enterobacteriaceae. Only in-frame clones appear in the TCRdb table, and some are missing; sequencing was by immunoSEQ multiplex PCR. Of 25,000 to 30,000 clones listed, approximately 84% are singletons. Memory CD4+ T cells were sorted as all CD4+ cells except CD45RA+CCR7+CD95- naive cells, over 95% pure. Sequenced sample: memory CD4+ T cells from blood. These receptors originate from a human donor in good health.

This clone was seen a few times. V usage is TRBV5-1 and J usage is TRBJ2-1; D possibly corresponds to TRBD2 (5 bases). There are 16 residues in the CDR3. V was clipped by 4 bases and J by 1 base, with 15 bases between them. Germline CDR1 and CDR2: SGHRS and YFSETQ. CDR3 DNA sequence: TGCGCCAGCAGCCCCAGGCTCGGGGTTTCCTACAATGAGCAGTTCTTC. Translating it yields CASSPRLGVSYNEQFF.

This chain links TRBV7-3 with TRBJ1-3; no definite D call. The CDR3 runs 16 residues. Germline CDR1 SGHTA, CDR2 FQGTGA. V lost 0 bases, J lost 4 bases, and 13 bases lay in between. CDR3: CASSLTYGGPGNTIYF. CDR3 in DNA: TGTGCCAGCAGCTTAACGTACGGAGGACCGGGAAACACCATATATTTT.

The chain uses TRBV18 and TRBJ1-5; weak D call: TRBD1 (6 bases). CDR1 KGHSH and CDR2 LQKENI come from the germline V gene. Trimming stripped 4 bases from V and 2 bases from J, with 12 bases between. The CDR3 totals 15 residues. The CDR3 coding sequence is TGTGCCAGCTCACTACAGGGAGTCGGCAATCAGCCCCAGCATTTT. As protein: CASSLQGVGNQPQHF.

The chain uses TRBV2 and TRBJ2-2; D might be TRBD1 (6 bases). This CDR3 spans 14 amino acids. CDR1 is SNHLY, CDR2 FYNNEI, per germline. V lost 5 bases and J 1 base, leaving 8 bases between the germline ends. CDR3 region: CASSRTVNTGELFF. The CDR3 region has the DNA TGTGCCAGCAGTCGGACAGTGAACACCGGGGAGCTGTTTTTT.

The CDR3 DNA reads as TGTGCCAGCAGCTTGGTAACGGGAGCGTTCTCTGGGGCCAACGTCCTGACTTTC. As protein: CASSLVTGAFSGANVLTF. The chain recombines TRBV5-6 with TRBJ2-6, with D maybe TRBD2 (6 bases). The CDR3 length is 18 residues. Germline V gives CDR1 SGHDT, CDR2 YYEEEE. The V gene lost 0 bases and the J gene lost 0 bases, with 13 bases spanning the gap. Full variable domain (rest looked up from reference TRBV5-6 and TRBJ2-6): DAGVTQSPTHLIKTRGQQVTLRCSPKSGHDTVSWYQQALGQGPQFIFQYYEEEERQRGNFPDRFSGHQFPNYSSELNVNALLLGDSALYLCASSLVTGAFSGANVLTFGAGSRLTVL.

V gene TRBV5-1 combines with J gene TRBJ1-2; the D gene is possibly TRBD1 (6 bases). Trimming took 3 bases from V and 7 from J, leaving 13 bases between them. The CDR3 consists of 13 residues. Germline assignment: CDR1 SGHRS and CDR2 YFSETQ. The CDR3 sequence: CASSSWTDIGYTF. CDR3 DNA: TGCGCCAGCAGCTCCTGGACAGACATTGGCTACACCTTC.

The rearrangement joins TRBV6-1 to TRBJ2-7, with D perhaps TRBD1 or TRBD2 (6 bases each). The germline V gene has CDR1 MNHNS and CDR2 SASEGT. Trimming pared 1 base from V and 5 bases from J, leaving 18 bases between. The CDR3 contains 16 residues. CDR3 nucleotides: TGTGCCAGCAGTGAAGTGAGAAGGAGGGGGATAGACGAGCAGTACTTC. This translates into CASSEVRRRGIDEQYF.